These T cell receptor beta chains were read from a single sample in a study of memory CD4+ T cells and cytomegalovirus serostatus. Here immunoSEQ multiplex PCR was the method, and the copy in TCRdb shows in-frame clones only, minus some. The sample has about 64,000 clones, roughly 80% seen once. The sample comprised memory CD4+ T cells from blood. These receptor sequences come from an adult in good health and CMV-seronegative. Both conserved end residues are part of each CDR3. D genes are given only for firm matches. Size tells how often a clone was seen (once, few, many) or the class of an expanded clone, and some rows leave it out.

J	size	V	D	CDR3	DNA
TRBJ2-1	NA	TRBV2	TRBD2	CASTRLGLAYNEQFF	TGTGCCAGCACCCGATTGGGACTAGCATACAATGAGCAGTTCTTC
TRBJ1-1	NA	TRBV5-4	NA	CASSLDGGTEAFF	TGTGCCAGCAGCTTAGACGGGGGGACTGAAGCTTTCTTT
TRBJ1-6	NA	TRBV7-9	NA	CASGKEDSPLHF	TGTGCCAGCGGCAAGGAGGATTCACCCCTCCACTTT
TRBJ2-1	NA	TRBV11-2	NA	CASSLVGQRSTNEQFF	TGTGCCAGCAGCTTAGTCGGACAGAGGTCCACCAATGAGCAGTTCTTC
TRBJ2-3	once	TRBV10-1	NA	CASSDSDGITDTQYF	TGCGCCAGCAGTGATAGCGACGGGATAACAGATACGCAGTATTTT
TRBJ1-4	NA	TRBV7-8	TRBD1	CASSFGTVGNEKLFF	TGTGCCAGCAGCTTCGGGACAGTGGGGAATGAAAAACTGTTTTTT
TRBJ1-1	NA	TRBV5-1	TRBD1	CASSSGQGGTEAFF	TGCGCCAGCAGCTCGGGACAGGGAGGTACTGAAGCTTTCTTT
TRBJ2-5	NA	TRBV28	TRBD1	CASSLADRGKTQYF	TGTGCCAGCAGTTTAGCAGACAGGGGGAAGACCCAGTACTTC
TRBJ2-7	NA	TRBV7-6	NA	CASSLRLGRGEQYF	TGTGCCAGCAGCTTACGACTAGGGCGAGGCGAGCAGTACTTC
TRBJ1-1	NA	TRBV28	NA	CASSPPWGATMNTEAFF	TGTGCCAGCAGTCCCCCCTGGGGGGCCACTATGAACACTGAAGCTTTCTTT
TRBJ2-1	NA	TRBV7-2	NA	CASSVQVGNEQFF	TGTGCCAGCAGCGTCCAGGTGGGCAATGAGCAGTTCTTC
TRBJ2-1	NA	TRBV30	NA	CAWGVNSYNEQFF	TGTGCCTGGGGGGTCAACTCCTACAATGAGCAGTTCTTC
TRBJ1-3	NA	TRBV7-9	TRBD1	CASSPDRDGNTIYF	TGTGCCAGCAGCCCCGACAGGGATGGAAACACCATATATTTT
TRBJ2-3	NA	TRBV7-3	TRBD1	CASSLQGGQGQHTQYF	TGTGCCAGCAGCTTACAGGGGGGACAGGGGCAACATACGCAGTATTTT
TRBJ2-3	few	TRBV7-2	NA	CASKTGHLTDTQYF	TGTGCCAGTAAAACGGGACACCTCACAGATACGCAGTATTTT
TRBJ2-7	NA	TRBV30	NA	CAWRGAGTGMSLRTYEQYF	TGTGCCTGGAGGGGAGCGGGGACAGGAATGTCCCTAAGAACCTACGAGCAGTACTTC
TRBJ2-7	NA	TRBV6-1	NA	CASSRDLSYEQYF	TGTGCCAGCAGCAGGGACCTCTCCTACGAGCAGTACTTC
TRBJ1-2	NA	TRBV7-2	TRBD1	CASSPDRDYGYTF	TGTGCCAGCAGCCCAGACAGGGACTATGGCTACACCTTC
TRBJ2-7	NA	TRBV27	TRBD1	CASSLSVGTGGYEQYF	TGTGCCAGCAGTTTATCGGTCGGGACAGGGGGGTACGAGCAGTACTTC
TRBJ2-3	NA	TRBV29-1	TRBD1	CSVEERQGDTQYF	TGCAGCGTTGAAGAGCGACAGGGGGATACGCAGTATTTT
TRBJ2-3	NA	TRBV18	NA	CANTASLGDTQYF	TGTGCAAATACAGCAAGCCTGGGAGATACGCAGTATTTT
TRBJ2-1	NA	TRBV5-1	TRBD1	CASSPIPGQEWFF	TGCGCCAGCAGCCCGATCCCGGGACAGGAGTGGTTCTTC
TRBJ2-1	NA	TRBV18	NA	CASSLAALYNEQFF	TGTGCCAGCTCACTGGCGGCTTTATACAATGAGCAGTTCTTC
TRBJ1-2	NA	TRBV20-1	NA	CSARTVYGYTF	TGCAGTGCTAGGACAGTCTATGGCTACACCTTC
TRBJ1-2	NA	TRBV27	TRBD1	CASRTGDYGYTF	TGTGCCAGCAGGACAGGGGACTATGGCTACACCTTC
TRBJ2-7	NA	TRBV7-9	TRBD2	CASSLWGEGSYEQYF	TGTGCCAGCAGCTTGTGGGGGGAGGGATCCTACGAGCAGTACTTC
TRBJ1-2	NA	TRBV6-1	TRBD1	CASSENHRGYGYTF	TGTGCCAGCAGTGAAAACCACAGGGGCTATGGCTACACCTTC